One sample yielded the 30 T cell receptor beta chains listed below, sequenced in a study of blood T cell repertoires in COVID-19. This table comes from immunoSEQ multiplex PCR, and its TCRdb copy is limited to in-frame clones, with some not included. The sample carries 150,000 to 200,000 clones, about 90% recorded once. Sequenced input: PBMCs or T cells enriched from blood (not recorded which). The receptors shown here come from a human donor with acute COVID-19. The donor label of this sample is uncertain.

CDR3 residues: CASSQVRGGTDTQYF. DNA for the CDR3: TGCGCCAGCAGCCAGGTCCGGGGGGGCACAGATACGCAGTATTTT. This chain joins TRBV4-3 and TRBJ2-3; 7 bases map to TRBD2. The germline CDR1 and CDR2 sequences are LGHNA and YSLEER. This CDR3 has 15 residues. V lost 3 bases and J lost 1; bases outside the gene matches: 4.

The chain uses TRBV6-5 and TRBJ1-1; maybe TRBD1 (5 bases). From germline, CDR1 is MNHEY and CDR2 SVGAGI. Deletions cut 0 bases from V and 6 bases from J, with 14 bases between. This CDR3 is 15 amino acids long. CDR3 DNA: TGTGCCAGCAGTTACTCCCGCGGGGGGGGGTCTGAAGCTTTCTTT. Protein product: CASSYSRGGGSEAFF.

The chain is built from TRBV5-4 and TRBJ1-1; 11 nucleotides agree with TRBD1. This CDR3 has 16 residues. The germline V gene has CDR1 SGHNT and CDR2 YYREEE (reference sequence). V lost 0 bases and J lost 5; bases outside the gene matches: 6. The CDR3 sequence: CASSLAGQGGRTEAFF. The DNA for the CDR3 is TGTGCCAGCAGCTTGGCGGGACAGGGGGGCCGAACTGAAGCTTTCTTT.

The V call is TRBV4-3, the J call TRBJ2-2, with 10 bases matching TRBD2. Germline V gene data show CDR1 as LGHNA and CDR2 as YSLEER. This CDR3 comprises 15 residues. The V and J ends lost 4 bases and 3 bases, in that order; junction bases with no gene match: 2. CDR3 region: CASSRSGGHTGELFF. CDR3 bases: TGCGCCAGCAGCCGTAGCGGGGGGCACACCGGGGAGCTGTTTTTT.

This chain uses TRBV4-1 with TRBJ1-2; 12 positions match TRBD1. V lost 4 bases and J lost 4; bases outside the gene matches: 4. CDR1 MGHRA and CDR2 YSYEKL come from the germline V gene. This CDR3 region has 15 residues. In DNA form, the CDR3 reads TGCGCCAGCAGCCGACCGGGACAGGGGGCCTATGGCTACACCTTC. Its protein product is CASSRPGQGAYGYTF.

The V call is TRBV19, the J call TRBJ2-2; 14 bases map to TRBD2. With V trimmed by 4 bases and J by 3 bases, 4 bases remained unmatched. CDR1 LNHDA and CDR2 SQIVND come from the germline V gene (reference sequence). The CDR3 runs 17 residues. Written as DNA, the CDR3 is TGTGCCAGTAGTAACTGGGGACTAGCGGGGGACACCGGGGAGCTGTTTTTT. Amino acid sequence: CASSNWGLAGDTGELFF.

As regards this clone: The sample contains more than one DNA sequence encoding this CDR3. The chain couples TRBV7-9 to TRBJ2-7; D gene unclear. Looked up from germline, CDR1 is SEHNR and CDR2 is FQNEAQ (reference sequence). The CDR3 is made up of 11 amino acids. The germline V and J ends were trimmed by 6 bases and 2 bases, with 5 bases remaining between them. The CDR3 is CASSNTYEQYF. CDR3 coding DNA: TGTGCCAGCAGTAATACCTACGAGCAGTACTTC.

V usage is TRBV5-1 and J usage is TRBJ2-1, with TRBD2 as a possible D gene (5 bases). The CDR3 consists of 18 residues. Per germline, CDR1 SGHRS and CDR2 YFSETQ. The V end was cut by 1 base, the J end by 0 bases, with 17 bases between. This CDR3 reads CASSLRTPSLSSYNEQFF. CDR3 in DNA: TGCGCCAGCAGCTTGCGGACTCCTTCCCTCAGCTCCTACAATGAGCAGTTCTTC.

The J gene is TRBJ1-1, the V gene TRBV19, with D maybe TRBD1 (5 bases). Trimming removed 9 bases from V and 0 bases from J, with 20 bases in between. Germline assignment: CDR1 LNHDA and CDR2 SQIVND (reference sequence). The CDR3 spans 16 residues. CDR3 coding DNA: TGTGCCAGCTTCGACAGTAGCAGGACCATGAACACTGAAGCTTTCTTT. It encodes CASFDSSRTMNTEAFF.

The chain joins TRBV7-3 to TRBJ1-1, with D hard to call. This CDR3 has 11 amino acids. V dropped 5 bases and J dropped 8 bases, with 9 bases sitting between them. Germline assignment: CDR1 SGHTA and CDR2 FQGTGA. The CDR3 DNA is TGTGCCAGCAGCCGACGGGGAGAAGCTTTCTTT. This gives the protein CASSRRGEAFF.

The rearrangement joins TRBV6-2 or TRBV6-3 to TRBJ2-5; D perhaps matches TRBD1 (6 bases). In germline, CDR1 is MNHEY, CDR2 SVGEGT. There are 13 residues in the CDR3. The V end lost 6 bases, the J end lost 5 bases, and 13 bases lay between the germline ends. The DNA of the CDR3 is TGTGCCAGCAGCTGGGGGCTGAGGGAGACCCAGTACTTC. This encodes CASSWGLRETQYF.

V gene TRBV25-1 combines with J gene TRBJ2-5, with a weak D call TRBD1 (6 bases). Germline CDR1 is MGHDK and CDR2 is SYGVNS. V dropped 1 base and J dropped 2 bases, with 8 bases sitting between them. The CDR3 totals 14 residues. The CDR3 is CASSEWTAQETQYF. In DNA form, the CDR3 reads TGTGCCAGCAGTGAATGGACAGCTCAAGAGACCCAGTACTTC. The variable domain in full, completed from reference TRBV25-1 and TRBJ2-5, reads EADIYQTPRYLVIGTGKKITLECSQTMGHDKMYWYQQDPGMELHLIHYSYGVNSTEKGDLSSESTVSRIRTEHFPLTLESARPSHTSQYLCASSEWTAQETQYFGPGTRLLVL.

The chain recombines TRBV7-2 with TRBJ1-1; TRBD1 aligns across 7 bases. Germline V lookup: CDR1 SGHTA, CDR2 FQGNSA. This CDR3 comprises 13 residues. V gave up 1 base and J gave up 12 bases; unmatched junction bases: 8. CDR3 loop: CASSLVLQGETFF. The CDR3 DNA follows: TGTGCCAGCAGCTTAGTCCTGCAGGGGGAAACTTTCTTT.

The CDR3 loop is CASSYRDREADEQYF. CDR3 DNA: TGTGCCAGCAGTTACAGGGACAGGGAGGCGGACGAGCAGTACTTC. J is TRBJ2-7 and V is TRBV6-5, with 9 nucleotides matching TRBD1. CDR1 is MNHEY, CDR2 SVGAGI, per germline. The CDR3 consists of 15 residues. J was trimmed by 5 bases and V by 2 bases; bases with no gene match: 7.

The rearrangement links TRBV7-9 to TRBJ2-3, with TRBD2 matching 7 bases. The V gene end was trimmed by 3 bases and the J gene end by 4 bases; junction bases not matched to a gene: 4. The CDR3 covers 14 residues. Germline CDR1 is SEHNR and CDR2 is FQNEAQ (reference sequence). CDR3 in amino acids: CASSFGLDPDTQYF. The CDR3, as DNA: TGTGCCAGCAGCTTCGGACTAGACCCAGATACGCAGTATTTT.

This clone was seen a single time. The rearrangement links TRBV7-2 to TRBJ1-3, with D tentatively TRBD1 (5 bases). CDR3 size: 15 residues. Trimming pared 3 bases from V and 4 bases from J, leaving 13 bases between. Germline CDR1 is SGHTA and CDR2 is FQGNSA. The CDR3 loop is CASSLMGGSGNTIYF. The CDR3 coding sequence is TGTGCCAGCAGCTTGATGGGGGGGTCAGGAAACACCATATATTTT. Together with reference TRBV7-2 and TRBJ1-3, the CDR3 gives the full variable domain: GAGVSQSPSNKVTEKGKDVELRCDPISGHTALYWYRQSLGQGLEFLIYFQGNSAPDKSGLPSDRFSAERTGGSVSTLTIQRTQQEDSAVYLCASSLMGGSGNTIYFGEGSWLTVV.

The V gene is TRBV7-9, the J gene TRBJ1-6; tentative D call: TRBD1 (5 bases). Trimming removed 1 base at V and 10 bases at J, with 17 bases between. CDR1 and CDR2 (germline): SEHNR, FQNEAQ (reference sequence). CDR3 length: 16 residues. This chain's CDR3 is CASSLGRAETGSPLHF. In nucleotides, the CDR3 is TGTGCCAGCAGCTTAGGCAGGGCCGAAACAGGATCACCCCTCCACTTT.

The chain combines TRBV19 with TRBJ1-5; tentative D call: TRBD1 (5 bases). Germline V lookup: CDR1 LNHDA, CDR2 SQIVND (reference sequence). Between the trimmed V and J ends, which lost 6 bases and 3 bases, there was a span of 6 bases. This CDR3 region has 12 residues. The CDR3 DNA follows: TGTGCCAGTAGGGACAACAATCAGCCCCAGCATTTT. Translating it yields CASRDNNQPQHF.

The gene calls are TRBV6-5 and TRBJ1-1; no clear D. Germline lookup yields CDR1 MNHEY and CDR2 SVGAGI. This CDR3 has 14 residues. With 6 bases removed from V and 1 base from J, the gap between germline ends came to 12 bases. The CDR3 nucleotides read TGTGCCAGCAGCCCCAAACGGGGGAACACTGAAGCTTTCTTT. Protein product: CASSPKRGNTEAFF.

For this clone: One end of the junction does not line up with germline, which may come from a read error. The chain recombines TRBV6-1 with TRBJ2-7; TRBD1 matches 7 bases. The CDR3 extends over 13 amino acids. The germline CDR1 and CDR2 sequences are MNHNS and SASEGT. CDR3 residues: CASSEGQAYEQYF. The CDR3 nucleotides read TGTGCCAGCAGCGAAGGACAGGCCTACGAGCAGTACTTC.

J is TRBJ1-1 and V is TRBV4-3, with 8 bases aligning to TRBD1. After removal of 3 bases from V and 4 bases from J, the junction contained 10 bases not matched to a gene. The germline V gene encodes CDR1 LGHNA and CDR2 YSLEER. The CDR3 is 16 residues long. DNA of the CDR3: TGCGCCAGCAGCCAGGCTCCAGGGGGCAGGGGCACTGAAGCTTTCTTT. Translated, it gives CASSQAPGGRGTEAFF.

V is TRBV19 and J is TRBJ2-6; 11 bases agree with TRBD1. CDR1 LNHDA and CDR2 SQIVND come from the germline V gene (reference sequence). The length of the CDR3 is 16 residues. Unmatched junction bases numbered 3, after V lost 6 bases and J lost 2 bases. DNA for the CDR3: TGTGCCAGTAGCCCGGACAGGGGGCCTGGGGCCAACGTCCTGACTTTC. Its protein is CASSPDRGPGANVLTF.

This clone was counted once. This chain joins TRBV2 and TRBJ1-2; weak D call: TRBD1 (6 bases). The CDR3 runs 15 residues. Germline lookup yields CDR1 SNHLY and CDR2 FYNNEI. V lost 8 bases and J 4 bases, leaving 20 bases between the germline ends. The CDR3 here is CASYRDTSLGYGYTF. For the CDR3, the DNA is TGTGCCAGCTACCGGGACACCAGCCTTGGCTATGGCTACACCTTC.

V and J are TRBV10-3 and TRBJ2-1; TRBD2 aligns across 13 bases. Trimming took 3 bases from V and 3 from J; bases not matched to a gene: 11. The germline V gene has CDR1 ENHRY and CDR2 SYGVKD. CDR3 size: 19 residues. CDR3 amino acids: CAISEGSGLAGEVYNEQFF. The CDR3 coding sequence is TGTGCCATCAGTGAAGGGAGTGGACTAGCGGGGGAAGTCTACAATGAGCAGTTCTTC.

The chain links TRBV30 to TRBJ2-7; 7 nucleotides agree with TRBD2. Germline CDR1 reads GTSNPN; CDR2 reads SVGIG (reference sequence). The CDR3 is 13 amino acids. Losses at the gene ends were 4 bases for V and 2 bases for J; bases not matched to a gene: 5. CDR3 bases: TGTGCCTGGACCTACGGGGGGACCTACGAGCAGTACTTC. Its protein product is CAWTYGGTYEQYF.

This clone was recorded a few times. This chain joins TRBV4-1 and TRBJ2-2; D gene uncertain. The CDR3 contains 14 residues. The germline V gene encodes CDR1 MGHRA and CDR2 YSYEKL. The V end lost 1 base, the J end lost 1 base, and 4 bases lay between the germline ends. CDR3 loop: CASSQGQNTGELFF. The CDR3 bases are TGCGCCAGCAGCCAAGGGCAGAACACCGGGGAGCTGTTTTTT.

The chain recombines TRBV19 with TRBJ1-5; D is uncertain. The CDR3 consists of 15 residues. Germline V gives CDR1 LNHDA, CDR2 SQIVND (reference sequence). Deletions cut 6 bases from V and 0 bases from J, with 12 bases between. The CDR3 here is CASREAPNSNQPQHF. CDR3 coding DNA: TGTGCCAGTAGGGAGGCACCTAATAGCAATCAGCCCCAGCATTTT.

The chain uses TRBV10-2 and TRBJ2-7; 8 positions match TRBD1. CDR3 size: 12 residues. V lost 9 bases and J lost 5; bases outside the gene matches: 6. The V gene's germline CDR1 is WSHSY and CDR2 SAAADI. The CDR3 region is CASGQGTHEQYF. The DNA for the CDR3 is TGCGCCAGTGGACAGGGAACCCACGAGCAGTACTTC.

The chain recombines TRBV18 with TRBJ1-6; D is undetermined. The CDR3 consists of 14 residues. The ends were cut back, 8 bases at V and 10 bases at J, with 18 bases in the middle. Germline V gene sequence: CDR1 KGHSH, CDR2 LQKENI. CDR3 nucleotides: TGTGCCAGCAGAAATAGCGGCAGTATATCACCCCTCCACTTT. This translates into CASRNSGSISPLHF.

The genes are TRBV19 and TRBJ2-2; D is undetermined. The CDR3 totals 16 residues. The V gene's germline CDR1 is LNHDA and CDR2 SQIVND (reference sequence). With 2 bases removed from V and 0 bases from J, the gap between germline ends came to 10 bases. CDR3 in amino acids: CASSIRWAPNTGELFF. In nucleotides, the CDR3 is TGTGCCAGTAGTATACGGTGGGCTCCGAACACCGGGGAGCTGTTTTTT.